This T cell receptor (beta chain) was observed in a study of T cells in Graves' hyperthyroidism and ophthalmopathy. The overall study: The blood sample was taken at first diagnosis, before treatment began. Study findings and constraints: Appearing also in blood were most of the thyroid clonotypes expanded above 0.001.

Graves' hyperthyroidism was deemed stable given no ophthalmopathy progression within 18 months. Note on this clonotype: What it recognizes is unknown.

With 1 base removed from V and 11 bases from J, the gap between germline ends came to 12 bases. The CDR3 totals 12 residues. Germline V lookup: CDR1 SGHAT, CDR2 FQNNGV. Amplified TCR beta CDR3 regions came from RNA transcripts. A first-round RT-PCR of the TCR CDR3 used the HTBI primer set. Each CDR3 protein gets one entry after TCRdb re-called the multiplex PCR reads with MiXCR. This sample has over 700,000 distinct CDR3 sequences, with about 38% found just once. This chain connects TRBV11-2 to TRBJ2-7, with TRBD1 as a possible D gene (5 bases). The TCR comes from a man aged 18 to 35 with Graves' hyperthyroidism. The sequencing sample was made of blood. The CDR3 region is CASSLGAQGKYF. CDR3 bases: TGTGCCAGCAGCTTAGGTGCCCAGGGTAAGTACTTC.